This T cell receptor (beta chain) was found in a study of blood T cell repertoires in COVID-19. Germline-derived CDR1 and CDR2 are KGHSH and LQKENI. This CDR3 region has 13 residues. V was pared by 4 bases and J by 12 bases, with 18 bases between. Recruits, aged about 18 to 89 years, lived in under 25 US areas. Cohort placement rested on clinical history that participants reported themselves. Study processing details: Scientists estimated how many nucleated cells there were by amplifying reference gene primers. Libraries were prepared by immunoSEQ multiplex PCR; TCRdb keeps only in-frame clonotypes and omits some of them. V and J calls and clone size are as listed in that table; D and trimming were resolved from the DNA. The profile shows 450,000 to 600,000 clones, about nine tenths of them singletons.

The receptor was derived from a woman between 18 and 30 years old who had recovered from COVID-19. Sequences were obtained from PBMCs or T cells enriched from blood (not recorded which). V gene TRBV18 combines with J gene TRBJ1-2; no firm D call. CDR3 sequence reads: CASSREGVGGDTF. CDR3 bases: TGTGCCAGCTCACGCGAGGGAGTTGGAGGTGACACCTTC.